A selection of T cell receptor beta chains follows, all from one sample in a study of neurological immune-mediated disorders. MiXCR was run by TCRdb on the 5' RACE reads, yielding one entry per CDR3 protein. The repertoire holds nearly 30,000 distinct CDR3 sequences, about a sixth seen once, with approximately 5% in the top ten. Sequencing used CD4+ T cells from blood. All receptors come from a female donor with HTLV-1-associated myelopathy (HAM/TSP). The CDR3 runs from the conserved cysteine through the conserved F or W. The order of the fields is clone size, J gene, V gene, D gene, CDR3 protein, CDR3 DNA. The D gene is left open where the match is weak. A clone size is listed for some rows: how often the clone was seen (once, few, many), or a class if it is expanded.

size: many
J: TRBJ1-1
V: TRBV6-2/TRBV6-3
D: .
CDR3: CASSPTGPLEAFF
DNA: TGTGCCAGCAGTCCAACAGGACCTCTGGAGGCTTTCTTT

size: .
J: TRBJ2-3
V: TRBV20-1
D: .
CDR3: CSASGGFATDTQYF
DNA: TGCAGTGCTAGTGGGGGGTTTGCCACAGATACGCAGTATTTT

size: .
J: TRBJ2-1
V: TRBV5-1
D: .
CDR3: CASRYGDSYNEQFF
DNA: TGCGCCAGCAGGTATGGAGATTCCTACAATGAGCAGTTCTTC

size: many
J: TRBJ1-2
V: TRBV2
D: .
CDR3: CASSADTTDYGYTF
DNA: TGTGCCAGCAGCGCGGACACGACGGACTATGGCTACACCTTC

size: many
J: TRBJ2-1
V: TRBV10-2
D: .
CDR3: CASSEISYNEQFF
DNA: TGCGCCAGCAGCGAGATCTCCTACAATGAGCAGTTCTTC

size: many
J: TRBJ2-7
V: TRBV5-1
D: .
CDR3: CASSLAPDGYEQYF
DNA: TGCGCCAGCAGCTTGGCCCCGGACGGATACGAGCAGTACTTC

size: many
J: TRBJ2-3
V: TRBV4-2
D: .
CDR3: CASSHGLPSTDTQYF
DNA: TGTGCCAGCAGCCACGGACTCCCTAGCACAGATACGCAGTATTTT

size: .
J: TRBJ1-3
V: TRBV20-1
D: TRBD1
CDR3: CSAGAQGQGSGNTIYF
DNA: TGCAGTGCCGGGGCCCAAGGACAGGGTTCTGGAAACACCATATATTTT

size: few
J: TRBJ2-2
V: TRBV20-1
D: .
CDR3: CSAGTTNTGEMFF
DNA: TGCAGTGCGGGGACTACGAACACAGGGGAGATGTTTTTT

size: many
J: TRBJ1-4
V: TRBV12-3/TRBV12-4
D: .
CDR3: CASSGPQGGEKLFF
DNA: TGTGCCAGCAGTGGACCCCAAGGTGGGGAAAAACTGTTTTTT

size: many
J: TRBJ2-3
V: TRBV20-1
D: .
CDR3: CSANPGPLSSDTQYF
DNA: TGCAGTGCTAACCCCGGTCCCCTCTCGTCGGATACGCAGTATTTT

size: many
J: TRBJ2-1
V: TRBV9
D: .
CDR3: CASSVGGTNSYNEQFF
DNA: TGTGCCAGCAGCGTAGGCGGGACAAACTCATACAATGAGCAGTTCTTC

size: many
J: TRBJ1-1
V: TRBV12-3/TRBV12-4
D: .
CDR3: CASKTGSDTEAFF
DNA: TGTGCCAGCAAGACGGGGTCGGACACTGAAGCTTTCTTT

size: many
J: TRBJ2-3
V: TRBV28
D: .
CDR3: CASSYSPWRSTDTQYF
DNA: TGTGCCAGCAGTTACTCTCCCTGGAGGAGCACAGATACGCAGTATTTT

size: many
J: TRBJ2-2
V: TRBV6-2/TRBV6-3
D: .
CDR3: CASSFPFDRPNTGELFF
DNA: TGTGCCAGCAGTTTCCCCTTTGACAGACCGAACACCGGGGAGCTGTTTTTT

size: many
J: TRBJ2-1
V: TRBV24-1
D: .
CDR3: CATSDRGQGQSGRATYNEQFF
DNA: TGTGCCACCAGTGACCGGGGACAGGGGCAAAGCGGGAGGGCCACCTACAATGAGCAGTTCTTC

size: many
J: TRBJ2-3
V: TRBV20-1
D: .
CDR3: CSVSGARGDTQYF
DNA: TGCAGTGTGTCTGGTGCGCGGGGAGATACGCAGTATTTT

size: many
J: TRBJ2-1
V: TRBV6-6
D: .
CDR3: CASSYTGLKQFF
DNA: TGTGCCAGCAGTTACACGGGACTGAAGCAGTTCTTC

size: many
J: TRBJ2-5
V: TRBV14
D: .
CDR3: CASSPGQKDETQYF
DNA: TGTGCCAGCAGCCCCGGTCAGAAGGACGAGACCCAGTACTTC

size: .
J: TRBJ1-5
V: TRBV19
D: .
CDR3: CASSIGTAQPQHF
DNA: TGTGCCAGTAGTATCGGAACAGCTCAGCCCCAGCATTTT

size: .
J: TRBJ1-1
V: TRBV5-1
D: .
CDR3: CASSPRGGDTEAFF
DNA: TGCGCCAGCAGCCCGCGGGGTGGCGACACTGAAGCTTTCTTT

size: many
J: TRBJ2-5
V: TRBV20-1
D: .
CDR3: CSARQETQYF
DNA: TGCAGTGCTCGTCAAGAGACCCAGTACTTC

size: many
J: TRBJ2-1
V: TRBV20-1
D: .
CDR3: CSFAPGNNEQFF
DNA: TGCAGTTTTGCCCCCGGCAACAATGAGCAGTTCTTC

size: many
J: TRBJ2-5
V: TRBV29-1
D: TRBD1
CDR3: CSVDRGREETQYF
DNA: TGCAGCGTTGACAGGGGGCGCGAAGAGACCCAGTACTTC

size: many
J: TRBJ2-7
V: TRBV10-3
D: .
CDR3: CAISESGQTPNF
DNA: TGTGCCATCAGTGAGTCTGGACAGACGCCGAACTTC

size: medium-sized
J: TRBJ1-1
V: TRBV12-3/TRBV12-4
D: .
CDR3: CASRLNTEAFF
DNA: TGCGCCAGCAGGTTGAACACTGAAGCTTTCTTT

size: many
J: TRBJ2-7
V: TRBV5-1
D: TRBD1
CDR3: CASSSRLLGQPHTEQYF
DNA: TGCGCCAGCAGCTCACGGCTTTTGGGACAGCCTCACACCGAGCAGTACTTC

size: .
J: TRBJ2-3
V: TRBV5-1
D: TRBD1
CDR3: CASSLWTGGSDTQYF
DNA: TGCGCCAGCAGCTTGTGGACAGGGGGCTCAGATACGCAGTATTTT

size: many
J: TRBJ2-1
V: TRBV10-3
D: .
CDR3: CAISEGNEQFF
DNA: TGTGCCATCAGTGAGGGCAATGAGCAGTTCTTC

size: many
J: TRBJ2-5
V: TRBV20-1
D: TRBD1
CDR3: CSARVPRGTGTRKETQYF
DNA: TGCAGTGCTAGAGTCCCAAGAGGGACAGGCACCCGTAAAGAGACCCAGTACTTC

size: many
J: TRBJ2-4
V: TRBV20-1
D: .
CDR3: CSARVREGAKNIQYF
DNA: TGCAGTGCTAGAGTTAGGGAAGGAGCCAAAAACATTCAGTACTTC

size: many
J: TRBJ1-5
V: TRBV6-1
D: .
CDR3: CASSLSGRQPQHF
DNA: TGTGCCAGCAGCCTCTCGGGGCGTCAGCCCCAGCATTTT

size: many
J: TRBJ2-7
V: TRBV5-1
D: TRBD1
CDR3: CASRSGDRDTYEQYF
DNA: TGCGCCAGCAGATCCGGGGACAGGGATACCTACGAGCAGTACTTC

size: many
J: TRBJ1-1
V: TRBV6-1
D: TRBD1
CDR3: CASSTDRRTEAFF
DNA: TGTGCCAGCAGTACGGACAGGCGCACTGAAGCTTTCTTT

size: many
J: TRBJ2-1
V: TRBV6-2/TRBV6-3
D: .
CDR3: CASSDPRGNEQFF
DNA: TGTGCCAGCAGTGACCCAAGGGGGAATGAGCAGTTCTTC

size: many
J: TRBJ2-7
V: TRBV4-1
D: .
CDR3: CASSQTGRSSEQYF
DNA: TGCGCCAGCAGCCAAACAGGGCGGTCGAGCGAGCAGTACTTC

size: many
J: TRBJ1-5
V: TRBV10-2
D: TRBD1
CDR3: CASSSRGQEGNQPQHF
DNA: TGCGCCAGCAGTTCTAGGGGGCAGGAGGGCAATCAGCCCCAGCATTTT

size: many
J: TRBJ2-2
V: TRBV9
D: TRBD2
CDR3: CASSTSAGGLGGELFF
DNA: TGTGCCAGCAGCACGTCAGCGGGGGGGCTTGGCGGGGAGCTGTTTTTT

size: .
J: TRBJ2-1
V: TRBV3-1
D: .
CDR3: CARRQKGGEQFF
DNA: TGTGCCAGAAGACAAAAAGGCGGTGAGCAGTTCTTC